This T cell receptor beta chain was identified in a study of graft-versus-host responses after intestinal transplantation. Study overall: Recipients were given multivisceral, liver-intestinal, or isolated intestinal transplants. Study results and caveats: Investigators detected GvH clones in recipient marrow, with some emerging earlier in ileum or blood. Early post-transplant HvG declines tracked with peak circulating GvH clone levels.

The germline V gene encodes CDR1 SEHNR and CDR2 FQNEAQ (reference sequence). V gave up 4 bases and J gave up 5 bases; unmatched junction bases: 9. The CDR3 contains 15 residues. Sequenced by immunoSEQ multiplex PCR; TCRdb stores in-frame clones only, minus some. The table lists about 71,000 clones, roughly 91% of them singletons. A remark on this clone: Its matching antigen is unknown.

The sequencing used unstimulated CD8+ T cells sorted from spleen or lymph node cells, collected before intestinal transplant. The source of this sequence is a human donor who received an intestinal transplant. The rearrangement links TRBV7-9 to TRBJ2-7; 9 nucleotides line up with TRBD1. CDR3 amino acids: CASSSPGQGPHEQYF. In DNA, the CDR3 is TGTGCCAGCAGCTCCCCGGGACAGGGACCCCACGAGCAGTACTTC. Drawing the rest from reference TRBV7-9 and TRBJ2-7, the complete variable domain is DTGVSQNPRHKITKRGQNVTFRCDPISEHNRLYWYRQTLGQGPEFLTYFQNEAQLEKSRLLSDRFSAERPKGSFSTLEIQRTEQGDSAMYLCASSSPGQGPHEQYFGPGTRLTVT.